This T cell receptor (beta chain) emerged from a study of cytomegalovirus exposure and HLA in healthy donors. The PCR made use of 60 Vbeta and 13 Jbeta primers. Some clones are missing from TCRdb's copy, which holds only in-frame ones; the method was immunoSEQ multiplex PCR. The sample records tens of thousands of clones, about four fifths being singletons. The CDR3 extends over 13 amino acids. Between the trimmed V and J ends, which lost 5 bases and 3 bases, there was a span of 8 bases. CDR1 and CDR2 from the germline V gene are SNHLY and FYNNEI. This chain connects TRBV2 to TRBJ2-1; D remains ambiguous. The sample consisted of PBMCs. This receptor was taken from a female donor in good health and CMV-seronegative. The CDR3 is CASSRAFYNEQFF. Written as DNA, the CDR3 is TGTGCCAGCAGTCGAGCCTTCTACAATGAGCAGTTCTTC.